The T cell receptor (beta chain) described here comes from a study of cytomegalovirus exposure and HLA in healthy donors. Regarding this clone: What it binds is unknown.

The CDR3 is made up of 14 amino acids. V lost 6 bases to trimming and J lost 6 bases; unmatched junction nucleotides: 10. The germline V gene has CDR1 MDHEN and CDR2 SYDVKM. The PCR made use of 60 Vbeta and 13 Jbeta primers. Per the study methods: In a later analysis, of roughly 83 million unique beta chains, about 12 million appeared in at least two donors. TCRdb's table, derived via immunoSEQ multiplex PCR, lists solely in-frame clones and lacks some. V, J and clone size are those of that table, while D and trimming were read from the DNA. The sample lists approximately 260,000 clones; around 90% were seen once. General study points: In a later analysis, HLA-associated beta chains showed higher expansion and lower generation probabilities than comparable chains.

This clonotype originated in a girl aged 2-9 years in good health and CMV-seronegative. This chain uses TRBV28 with TRBJ1-2; 7 nucleotides agree with TRBD1. Sequences were obtained from PBMCs. CDR3 loop: CASSQTGNMDGYTF. As DNA, the CDR3 is TGTGCCAGCAGCCAGACAGGGAACATGGATGGCTACACCTTC.